The subject of this entry is one T cell receptor (beta chain). What it recognizes is unknown. The germline gene is not matched at one end of the junction; a read error may be the cause. This record comes from a study of cytomegalovirus exposure and HLA in healthy donors. Study outcomes and limitations: Analysis performed later found around 15,000 TCR beta sequences associated with HLA alleles at 0.05 false discovery rate. TCR beta V segments were, for the most part, productive about 87% or about 30% of the time in an earlier analysis.

Germline CDR1 is SGHAT and CDR2 is FQNNGV. The CDR3 sequence is 15 residues long. Amplification used 60 Vbeta primers and 13 Jbeta primers. Method: immunoSEQ multiplex PCR; TCRdb's copy keeps in-frame clones and lacks some. The table has 80,000 to 100,000 clones, around 77% seen once; the top ten hold about 6.8%. The sequence came from a man younger than 45 in good health and CMV-seronegative. The rearrangement joins TRBV11-2 to TRBJ2-1; 11 positions agree with TRBD2. Sample: PBMCs. The CDR3 nucleotides read TGTGCCAGCAACTTAGCGGGGGGGCGGTTCGATGAGCAGTTCTTC. Protein: CASNLAGGRFDEQFF.